Listed below are T cell receptor beta chains from one sample, sequenced in a study of T-cell reconstitution after alpha-beta-depleted transplantation in children. TCRdb itself ran the PCR reads through MiXCR, one entry per CDR3 protein. The sample shows hundreds of thousands of distinct CDR3 sequences, under 15% of them seen only once. The sequencing used PBMCs from the stem cell graft donor, collected from the stem cell graft. The receptors were gathered from a human donor who donated a stem cell graft to a child with combined immunodeficiency. The CDR3 runs from the conserved cysteine through the conserved F or W. The D gene is left open where the match is weak. The size entry is marked missing in some rows and otherwise reads once, few, many or a size class.

CDR3 DNA	CDR3 protein	V gene	J gene	D gene	clone size
TGTGCCAGCCGCCCTTTGGGACAGGGGACCGGGGAGCTGTTTTTT	CASRPLGQGTGELFF	TRBV25-1	TRBJ2-2	TRBD1	few
TGCAGTGCTAGTAGGACTAGCGGGAGTCTAGATACGCAGTATTTT	CSASRTSGSLDTQYF	TRBV20-1	TRBJ2-3	TRBD2	NA
TGTGCCAGCAGCTCCCCGGGACAGTATAACACTGAAGCTTTCTTT	CASSSPGQYNTEAFF	TRBV13	TRBJ1-1	TRBD1	NA
TGTGCCAGCAGTCTTGGACAGGTTACCACAGATACGCAGTATTTT	CASSLGQVTTDTQYF	TRBV12-3/TRBV12-4	TRBJ2-3	TRBD1	many
TGCAGCGTTGAAGACCCCCGGGAACTACCACCGGAGACCCAGTACTTC	CSVEDPRELPPETQYF	TRBV29-1	TRBJ2-5	NA	NA
TGTGCCAGCAGTCCCCCGGACCCACAGCGGACCCAGTACTTC	CASSPPDPQRTQYF	TRBV28	TRBJ2-5	NA	NA
TGTGCCTGGAGCACAGCGGTGCAGTATTTT	CAWSTAVQYF	TRBV30	TRBJ2-3	NA	many
TGTGCCACCAGCAGTGGGACGACGGGGCAGAAAAAGACCCAGTACTTC	CATSSGTTGQKKTQYF	TRBV15	TRBJ2-5	NA	NA
TGCAGCGTTGAGACAGGGAACTACGAGCAGTACTTC	CSVETGNYEQYF	TRBV29-1	TRBJ2-7	TRBD1	few
TGTGCCAGCAGCCCCGCCGGGGGGACGCAGTATTTT	CASSPAGGTQYF	TRBV3-1	TRBJ2-3	TRBD2	few
TGTGCCAGCAGCTTACAGGCCGGGAGAGTCTACGAGCAGTACTTC	CASSLQAGRVYEQYF	TRBV7-3	TRBJ2-7	NA	few
TGCGCCAGCAGCCAAGGACTCCAAGAGACCCAGTACTTC	CASSQGLQETQYF	TRBV4-3	TRBJ2-5	NA	many
TGTGCCAGCCTCTCCCGGCTGAGCTCCTACAATGAGCAGTTCTTC	CASLSRLSSYNEQFF	TRBV12-3/TRBV12-4	TRBJ2-1	NA	NA
TGTGCCAGCAGTTTAGCCCGGAGAGCCGCGAACACCGGGGAGCTGTTTTTT	CASSLARRAANTGELFF	TRBV12-3/TRBV12-4	TRBJ2-2	NA	NA
TGTGCCAGCAGTGAATCCAGGGGCTACGAGCAGTACTTC	CASSESRGYEQYF	TRBV25-1	TRBJ2-7	NA	few
TGTGCCAGCAGTCGAATCGGACTAGAAGTTAATGAGCAGTTCTTC	CASSRIGLEVNEQFF	TRBV12-3/TRBV12-4	TRBJ2-1	TRBD2	medium-sized
TGTGCCAGCAGTTCAGCAGGGAAAGATACGCAGTATTTT	CASSSAGKDTQYF	TRBV27	TRBJ2-3	NA	few
TGTGCCAGCAGTTACACGGAGGGGGCCAAGAACACTGAAGCTTTCTTT	CASSYTEGAKNTEAFF	TRBV6-2/TRBV6-3	TRBJ1-1	TRBD1	few
TGCAGCGTTCGGGCGAGGGCATTGAACACTGAAGCTTTCTTT	CSVRARALNTEAFF	TRBV29-1	TRBJ1-1	NA	NA
TGTGCCACCAGCAGAGATTATAGAAGGGGACCGAACACCGGGGAGCTGTTTTTT	CATSRDYRRGPNTGELFF	TRBV15	TRBJ2-2	NA	few
TGTGCCAGCAGTTTACGGGGGGCAGGCACGTTGGAAGCTTTCTTT	CASSLRGAGTLEAFF	TRBV12-3/TRBV12-4	TRBJ1-1	NA	NA
TGTGCCAGCAGTTACTCGGGACAGAAACAAGAGACCCAGTACTTC	CASSYSGQKQETQYF	TRBV6-2/TRBV6-3	TRBJ2-5	TRBD1	NA
TGTGCCAGCAGTACGAGAAGAGGAGAGACCCAGTACTTC	CASSTRRGETQYF	TRBV27	TRBJ2-5	NA	many
TGCAGTGCTTGGGACGGCATCTACGAGCAGTACTTC	CSAWDGIYEQYF	TRBV20-1	TRBJ2-7	NA	NA
TGTGCCAGCAGTGAACCGGGACAGGGGTCCTACGAGCAGTACTTC	CASSEPGQGSYEQYF	TRBV25-1	TRBJ2-7	TRBD1	many
TGTGCCAGCAGTTTGAGCAGGGGTCCCTACAATGAGCAGTTCTTC	CASSLSRGPYNEQFF	TRBV28	TRBJ2-1	NA	many
TGTGCCAGCAGTTTGGGACCATATAGCAATCAGCCCCAGCATTTT	CASSLGPYSNQPQHF	TRBV12-3/TRBV12-4	TRBJ1-5	NA	many
TGCGCCAGCAGCCGCGATTGGGGTTCCTCCTACGAGCAGTACTTC	CASSRDWGSSYEQYF	TRBV5-1	TRBJ2-7	NA	NA
TGCAGCGCGGTACAGGGGGCCCATGGCTACACCTTC	CSAVQGAHGYTF	TRBV29-1	TRBJ1-2	TRBD1	few
TGCAGTGCTAGGGGCTGGACCCAAGATCACGATTTCAATGAGCAGTTCTTC	CSARGWTQDHDFNEQFF	TRBV20-1	TRBJ2-1	NA	NA
TGTGCCAGCAGTTACTCAGCGCGGGCAGGGCCCACCAACGAGCAGTACTTC	CASSYSARAGPTNEQYF	TRBV6-2/TRBV6-3	TRBJ2-7	NA	few
TGTGCCAGCAGTTTTTTGGGACAGGGTCAAGCTTTCTTT	CASSFLGQGQAFF	TRBV28	TRBJ1-1	TRBD1	many